The present entry profiles one T cell receptor beta chain with its context. Clones were read by immunoSEQ multiplex PCR, and TCRdb kept only the in-frame ones, dropping some. The table has tens of thousands of clones, approximately 84% seen once. The sample comes from a study of blood T cell repertoires in COVID-19. V shed 6 bases and J shed 2 bases, with 8 bases lying between them. The CDR3 has 13 residues. Germline-derived CDR1 and CDR2 are SNHLY and FYNNEI. This clonotype was sampled from a man aged 50 or older with COVID-19, enrolled during active disease. V is TRBV2 and J is TRBJ1-5; TRBD1 is a possible D gene (5 bases). The sequenced sample was peripheral blood. The CDR3 protein is CASRSTGNQPQHF. The DNA of the CDR3 is TGTGCCAGCAGGTCGACAGGCAATCAGCCCCAGCATTTT.